This is a list of T cell receptor beta chains from one sample in a study of blood T cell repertoires in COVID-19. The table came from immunoSEQ multiplex PCR; TCRdb's copy has only in-frame clones and leaves some out. The data show about 64,000 clones, with more than 65% seen just once and more than 5% held by the top ten. Material: peripheral blood. The receptors here all came from a human donor in a cohort sampled during active COVID-19. CDR3s include the opening cysteine and the closing phenylalanine or tryptophan. Fields, in order: J gene, clone size, V gene, D gene, CDR3 protein, CDR3 DNA. A D gene is named only where the DNA matches it firmly. The size of a clone is reported for some rows only, either as once, few or many, or as a class for expanded clones.

>TRBJ1-6|few|TRBV9|-
CASSVRSEESPLHF
TGTGCCAGCAGCGTAAGGTCAGAGGAATCACCCCTCCACTTT
>TRBJ2-5|-|TRBV11-2|TRBD2
CASSLGAGGGGKETQYF
TGTGCCAGCAGCTTAGGCGCTGGGGGCGGGGGGAAAGAGACCCAGTACTTC
>TRBJ1-1|once|TRBV11-2|-
CASSQELRTEAFF
TGTGCCAGCAGCCAAGAACTACGCACTGAAGCTTTCTTT
>TRBJ1-4|-|TRBV5-1|TRBD1
CASSPMTGNNEKLFF
TGCGCCAGCAGCCCTATGACAGGGAATAATGAAAAACTGTTTTTT
>TRBJ2-7|-|TRBV5-6|TRBD1
CASRPDRVSYEQYF
TGTGCCAGCAGACCAGACAGGGTCTCCTACGAGCAGTACTTC
>TRBJ2-3|-|TRBV5-6|TRBD1
CASSSQGIVPDTQYF
TGTGCCAGCAGCTCACAGGGGATTGTCCCAGATACGCAGTATTTT
>TRBJ2-7|once|TRBV6-5|-
CASRLQGAGEQYF
TGTGCCAGCCGGCTTCAGGGCGCGGGAGAGCAGTACTTC
>TRBJ1-1|-|TRBV30|-
CACSRGGLGTEAFF
TGTGCCTGTAGTAGGGGGGGTTTGGGCACTGAAGCTTTCTTT
>TRBJ2-1|-|TRBV4-2|TRBD2
CASSQAPGGGYNEQFF
TGTGCCAGCAGCCAAGCCCCCGGGGGGGGCTACAATGAGCAGTTCTTC
>TRBJ2-6|-|TRBV6-2/TRBV6-3|TRBD2
CASSPSGLSPSGANVLTF
TGTGCCAGCAGTCCGTCGGGACTAAGTCCCTCTGGGGCCAACGTCCTGACTTTC
>TRBJ2-1|many|TRBV27|TRBD2
CASSLGGGAFEQFF
TGTGCCAGCAGTTTAGGCGGGGGGGCATTTGAGCAGTTCTTC
>TRBJ1-2|-|TRBV28|-
CASRQDSGYTF
TGTGCCAGCAGACAAGACAGTGGCTACACCTTC
>TRBJ1-1|-|TRBV5-5|-
CASIGGYTEAFF
TGTGCCAGCATCGGGGGATACACTGAAGCTTTCTTT
>TRBJ2-3|-|TRBV24-1|-
CATSDRWAPDTQYF
TGTGCCACCAGTGATCGCTGGGCCCCAGATACGCAGTATTTT
>TRBJ2-5|-|TRBV19|TRBD2
CASSIGGAGATQYF
TGTGCCAGTAGTATAGGAGGAGCGGGAGCGACCCAGTACTTC
>TRBJ2-5|-|TRBV5-1|-
CASSPLLQGVETQYF
TGCGCCAGCAGCCCACTCCTCCAGGGTGTGGAGACCCAGTACTTC
>TRBJ2-7|once|TRBV18|-
CASSLNAGAGYEQYF
TGTGCCAGCTCACTGAATGCAGGGGCCGGTTACGAGCAGTACTTC
>TRBJ1-6|-|TRBV14|-
CASSQDPWLNSPLHF
TGTGCCAGCAGCCAAGATCCGTGGCTCAATTCACCCCTCCACTTT
>TRBJ2-5|few|TRBV2|-
CASSRSQETQYF
TGTGCCAGCAGCCGGAGCCAAGAGACCCAGTACTTC
>TRBJ1-5|once|TRBV5-6|TRBD1
CASSNQGQPKGPQHF
TGTGCCAGCAGCAACCAGGGACAGCCAAAGGGGCCCCAGCATTTT
>TRBJ2-6|once|TRBV3-1/TRBV3-2|TRBD1
CASSPRDRGSGANVLTF
TGTGCCAGCAGCCCACGGGACAGGGGGTCTGGGGCCAACGTCCTGACTTTC
>TRBJ2-5|once|TRBV7-2|TRBD2
CASSLVTGGPQETQYF
TGTGCCAGCAGCTTAGTGACGGGGGGGCCCCAAGAGACCCAGTACTTC